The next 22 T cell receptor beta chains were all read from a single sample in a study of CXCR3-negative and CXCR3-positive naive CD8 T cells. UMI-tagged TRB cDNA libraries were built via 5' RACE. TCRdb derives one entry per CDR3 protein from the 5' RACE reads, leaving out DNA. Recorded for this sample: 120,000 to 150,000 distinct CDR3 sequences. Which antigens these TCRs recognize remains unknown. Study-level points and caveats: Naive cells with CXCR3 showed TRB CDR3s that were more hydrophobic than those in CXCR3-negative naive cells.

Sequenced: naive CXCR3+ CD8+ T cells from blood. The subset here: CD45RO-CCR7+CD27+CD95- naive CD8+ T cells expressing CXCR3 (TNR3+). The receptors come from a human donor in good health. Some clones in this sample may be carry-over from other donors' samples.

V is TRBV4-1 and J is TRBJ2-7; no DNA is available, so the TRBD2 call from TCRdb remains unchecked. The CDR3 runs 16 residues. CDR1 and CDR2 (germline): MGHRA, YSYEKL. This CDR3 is CASSQEGLISSYEQYF.

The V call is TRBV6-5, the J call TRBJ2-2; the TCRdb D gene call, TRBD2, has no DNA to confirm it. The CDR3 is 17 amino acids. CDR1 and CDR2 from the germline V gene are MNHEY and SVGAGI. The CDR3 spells CASSYSQDTLRIGELFF.

The CDR3: CASRTGTSIWKNTDTQYF. The V call is TRBV2, the J call TRBJ2-3; TCRdb returns TRBD2, unconfirmable since there is no DNA. Looked up from germline, CDR1 is SNHLY and CDR2 is FYNNEI. The CDR3 is 18 amino acids.

CDR3: CASSLTGTDDTQYF. The chain employs TRBV5-4 and TRBJ2-3; TCRdb proposes TRBD1, but this gene call is untestable without DNA. Germline V lookup: CDR1 SGHNT, CDR2 YYREEE (reference sequence). The length of the CDR3 is 14 residues.

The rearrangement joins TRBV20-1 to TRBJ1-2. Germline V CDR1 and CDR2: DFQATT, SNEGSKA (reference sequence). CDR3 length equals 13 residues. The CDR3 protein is CSAREGKSYGYTF.

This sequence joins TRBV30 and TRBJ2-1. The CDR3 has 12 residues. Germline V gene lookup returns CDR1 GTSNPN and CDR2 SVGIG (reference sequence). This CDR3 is CAWSVGSGVGFF.

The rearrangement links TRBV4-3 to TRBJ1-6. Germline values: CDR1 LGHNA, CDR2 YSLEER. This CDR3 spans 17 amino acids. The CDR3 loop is CASSQDSGQGFYSPLHF.

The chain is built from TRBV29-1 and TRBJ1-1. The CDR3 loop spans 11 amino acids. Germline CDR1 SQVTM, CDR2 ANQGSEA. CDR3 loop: CSAWIGTEAFF. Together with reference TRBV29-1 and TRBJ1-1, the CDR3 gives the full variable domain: SAVISQKPSRDICQRGTSLTIQCQVDSQVTMMFWYRQQPGQSLTLIATANQGSEATYESGFVIDKFPISRPNLTFSTLTVSNMSPEDSSIYLCSAWIGTEAFFGQGTRLTVV.

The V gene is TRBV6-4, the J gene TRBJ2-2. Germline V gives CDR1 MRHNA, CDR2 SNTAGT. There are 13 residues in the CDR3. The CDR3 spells CASSAFSTGELFF.

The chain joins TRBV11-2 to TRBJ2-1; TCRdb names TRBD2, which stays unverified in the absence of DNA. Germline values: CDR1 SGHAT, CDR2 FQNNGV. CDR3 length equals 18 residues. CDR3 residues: CASSQSPMTSGEGNEQFF.

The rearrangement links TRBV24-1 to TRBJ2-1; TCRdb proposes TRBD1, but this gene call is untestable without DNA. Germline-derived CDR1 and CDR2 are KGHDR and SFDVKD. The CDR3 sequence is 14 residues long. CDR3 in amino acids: CATSDPTGVGEQFF.

The CDR3 loop reads CASSLWVGGATEAFF. This sequence joins TRBV27 and TRBJ1-1; TCRdb designates TRBD1, a call that cannot be tested without DNA. Per the germline V gene, CDR1 is MNHEY and CDR2 is SMNVEV (reference sequence). The CDR3 is made up of 15 amino acids.

The CDR3 spells CATSASDSYSSTDTQYF. The chain recombines TRBV24-1 with TRBJ2-3; TCRdb outputs TRBD1, but without DNA this stays unchecked. Germline V gene data show CDR1 as KGHDR and CDR2 as SFDVKD. CDR3 length: 17 residues.

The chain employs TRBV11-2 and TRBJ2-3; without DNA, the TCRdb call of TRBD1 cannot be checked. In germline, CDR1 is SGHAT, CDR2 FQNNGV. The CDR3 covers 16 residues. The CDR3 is CASSLTGVWTPDTQYF.

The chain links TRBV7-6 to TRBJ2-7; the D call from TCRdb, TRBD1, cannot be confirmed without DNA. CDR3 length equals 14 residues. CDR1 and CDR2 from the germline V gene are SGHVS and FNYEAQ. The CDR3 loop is CASSLLTGENEQYF.

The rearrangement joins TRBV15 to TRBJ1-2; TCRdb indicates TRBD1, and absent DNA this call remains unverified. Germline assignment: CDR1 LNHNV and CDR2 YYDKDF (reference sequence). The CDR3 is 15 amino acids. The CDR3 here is CATSTPYPGNYGYTF. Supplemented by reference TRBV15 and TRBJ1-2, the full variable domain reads DAMVIQNPRYQVTQFGKPVTLSCSQTLNHNVMYWYQQKSSQAPKLLFHYYDKDFNNEADTPDNFQSRRPNTSFCFLDIRSPGLGDTAMYLCATSTPYPGNYGYTFGSGTRLTVV.

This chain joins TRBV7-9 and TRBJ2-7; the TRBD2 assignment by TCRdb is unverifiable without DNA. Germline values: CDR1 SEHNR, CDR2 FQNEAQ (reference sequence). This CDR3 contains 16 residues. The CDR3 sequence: CASSPTGPYTSYEQYF.

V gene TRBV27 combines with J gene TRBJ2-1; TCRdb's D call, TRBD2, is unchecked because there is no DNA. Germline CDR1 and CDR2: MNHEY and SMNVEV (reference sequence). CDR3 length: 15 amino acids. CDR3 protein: CASSRLAGGHNEQFF.

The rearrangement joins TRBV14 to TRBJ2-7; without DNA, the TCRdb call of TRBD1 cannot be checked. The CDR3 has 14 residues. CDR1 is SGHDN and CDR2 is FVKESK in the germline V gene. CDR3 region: CASSHVDTSYEQYF. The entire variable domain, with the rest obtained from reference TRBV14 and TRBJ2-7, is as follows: EAGVTQFPSHSVIEKGQTVTLRCDPISGHDNLYWYRRVMGKEIKFLLHFVKESKQDESGMPNNRFLAERTGGTYSTLKVQPAELEDSGVYFCASSHVDTSYEQYFGPGTRLTVT.

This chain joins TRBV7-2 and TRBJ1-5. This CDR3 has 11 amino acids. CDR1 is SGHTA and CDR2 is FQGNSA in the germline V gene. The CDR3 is CASTPNQPQHF.

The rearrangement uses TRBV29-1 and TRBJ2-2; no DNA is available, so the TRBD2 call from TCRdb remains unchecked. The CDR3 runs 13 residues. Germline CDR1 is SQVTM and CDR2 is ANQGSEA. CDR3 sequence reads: CSVEGLNTGELFF.

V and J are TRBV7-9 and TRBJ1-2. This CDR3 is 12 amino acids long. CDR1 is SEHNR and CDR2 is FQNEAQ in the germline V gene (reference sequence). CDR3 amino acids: CASSLEAVGYTF.